The present entry profiles one T cell receptor beta chain with its context. These data belong to a study of blood T cell repertoires in COVID-19. On the study more broadly: Collection of acute and convalescent COVID-19 samples took place in the United States, Italy and Spain. T cells, B-cell-depleted T cells, or PBMCs supplied cDNA or gDNA.

Per the authors' pipeline: For nucleated cells, counts were estimated from reference gene primer amplification. Assay: immunoSEQ multiplex PCR; the TCRdb copy retains only in-frame clones and omits some. V and J calls and clone size are those listed in that table; D and trimming were worked out from the DNA. The table lists 85,000 to 100,000 clones, approximately 80% of them singletons, with 24% in the top ten. CDR1 and CDR2 from the germline V gene are LGHNA and YNFKEQ. The CDR3 extends over 14 amino acids. Trimming took 4 bases from V and 2 from J; bases not matched to a gene: 5. The sequenced material came from peripheral blood. V and J are TRBV4-2 and TRBJ2-7; 7 bases fit TRBD1. The origin of this receptor is a human donor in a cohort sampled during active COVID-19. CDR3 sequence: CASSRDRTTYEQYF. The CDR3, as DNA: TGTGCCAGCAGCCGGGACAGAACTACCTACGAGCAGTACTTC.